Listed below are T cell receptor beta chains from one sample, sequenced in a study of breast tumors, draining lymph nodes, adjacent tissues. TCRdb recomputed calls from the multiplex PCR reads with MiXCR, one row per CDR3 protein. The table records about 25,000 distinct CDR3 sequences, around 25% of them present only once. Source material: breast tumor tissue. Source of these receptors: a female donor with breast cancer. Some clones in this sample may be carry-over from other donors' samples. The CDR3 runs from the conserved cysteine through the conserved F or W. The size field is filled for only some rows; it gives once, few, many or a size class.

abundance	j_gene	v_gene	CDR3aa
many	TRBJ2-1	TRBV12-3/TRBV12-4	CASSFRGTSGTPVNEQFF
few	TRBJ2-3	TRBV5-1	CASSKDEVEPVDF
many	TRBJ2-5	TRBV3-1	CASSHRDRETQYF
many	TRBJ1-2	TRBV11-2	CASRKDSNYGYTF
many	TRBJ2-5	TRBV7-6	CASSPGQRKETQYF
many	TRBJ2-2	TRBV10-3	CAISEWGGTGELFF
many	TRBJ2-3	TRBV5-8	CASSLTAGGPRSDTQYF
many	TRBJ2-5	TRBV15	CATSTGLAGVETQYF
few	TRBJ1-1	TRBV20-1	CSARDHVGNTEAFF
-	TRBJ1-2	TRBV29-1	CSVGTEASYGYTF
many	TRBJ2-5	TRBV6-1	CASRRQGRETQYF
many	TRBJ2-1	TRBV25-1	CASNDPGRSSEQFF
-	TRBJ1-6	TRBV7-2	CASSLAQGSYNSPLHF
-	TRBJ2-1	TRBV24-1	CATSDPRLAAAYNEQFF
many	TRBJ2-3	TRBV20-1	CSARDRHSTSTDTQYF
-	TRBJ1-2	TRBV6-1	CASSEVGGAGYTF